The rows below give T cell receptor beta chains drawn from one sample of a study of blood T cell repertoires in COVID-19. Produced via immunoSEQ multiplex PCR; TCRdb's table is partial and in-frame only. The table has 90,000 or so clones, around 90% seen once. The sequenced sample consisted of peripheral blood. Receptor source: a man aged 55 to 70 with COVID-19, enrolled during active disease. Each CDR3 is given without its conserved first and last residue. Fields, in order: CDR3 length, V gene, D gene, CDR3 protein. The D gene is left open where the match is weak.

CDR3 length: 12
V gene: TRBV5-5
D gene: TRBD2
CDR3 protein: ASTRLAGENEQF

CDR3 length: 14
V gene: TRBV2
D gene: -
CDR3 protein: ASPRDSNAVSYEQY

CDR3 length: 15
V gene: TRBV28
D gene: TRBD2
CDR3 protein: ASSLGSLTSANYEQY

CDR3 length: 14
V gene: TRBV4-1
D gene: -
CDR3 protein: ASSQDRRPSYNEQF

CDR3 length: 12
V gene: TRBV19
D gene: TRBD2
CDR3 protein: ASSSSGRAYEQY

CDR3 length: 11
V gene: TRBV5-5
D gene: -
CDR3 protein: ASSFASSYEQY

CDR3 length: 15
V gene: TRBV7-9
D gene: -
CDR3 protein: ASSLTTGTRDNSPLH

CDR3 length: 13
V gene: TRBV6-5
D gene: TRBD2
CDR3 protein: ASSGLAGVADTQY

CDR3 length: 14
V gene: TRBV24-1
D gene: TRBD2
CDR3 protein: ATSDLAGGPSGEQF

CDR3 length: 12
V gene: TRBV5-4
D gene: -
CDR3 protein: ASSLTRTDGELF

CDR3 length: 11
V gene: TRBV10-3
D gene: TRBD2
CDR3 protein: AIDQGGPDEQF

CDR3 length: 12
V gene: TRBV7-3
D gene: TRBD1
CDR3 protein: ASSRTGRTGELF

CDR3 length: 15
V gene: TRBV10-1
D gene: TRBD1
CDR3 protein: ASSESLMRTGPYEQY

CDR3 length: 15
V gene: TRBV2
D gene: TRBD1
CDR3 protein: ASGLPGQGTVNTEAF

CDR3 length: 13
V gene: TRBV19
D gene: TRBD2
CDR3 protein: ASMRTSGSGGELF

CDR3 length: 14
V gene: TRBV5-1
D gene: TRBD1
CDR3 protein: ASSFLLQGSSYEQY

CDR3 length: 11
V gene: TRBV19
D gene: -
CDR3 protein: ASSIGQIYGYT

CDR3 length: 13
V gene: TRBV18
D gene: -
CDR3 protein: ASSPDSTEGEKLF

CDR3 length: 12
V gene: TRBV16
D gene: -
CDR3 protein: ASSRRGSYNEQF

CDR3 length: 13
V gene: TRBV18
D gene: TRBD1
CDR3 protein: ASSPQRQGAREQY

CDR3 length: 14
V gene: TRBV4-3
D gene: TRBD1
CDR3 protein: ASSQTNRGIEEKLF

CDR3 length: 10
V gene: TRBV30
D gene: -
CDR3 protein: AWGQMNTEAF

CDR3 length: 12
V gene: TRBV6-5
D gene: -
CDR3 protein: ASSYSGTDYGYT

CDR3 length: 16
V gene: TRBV4-2
D gene: -
CDR3 protein: ASSPTTLSPLSTDTQY

CDR3 length: 14
V gene: TRBV9
D gene: TRBD1
CDR3 protein: ASSGTGTGITDTQY

CDR3 length: 11
V gene: TRBV12-3/TRBV12-4
D gene: -
CDR3 protein: ASSLLAQETQY

CDR3 length: 12
V gene: TRBV5-1
D gene: -
CDR3 protein: ASSLGGAVYEQY

CDR3 length: 13
V gene: TRBV5-1
D gene: TRBD1
CDR3 protein: ASSLGQETNYGYT

CDR3 length: 13
V gene: TRBV13
D gene: TRBD2
CDR3 protein: ASSYSSGRLYEQY

CDR3 length: 12
V gene: TRBV5-5
D gene: TRBD2
CDR3 protein: ASSLTSGSYEQY

CDR3 length: 12
V gene: TRBV6-5
D gene: TRBD1
CDR3 protein: ASSRDSYNSPLH